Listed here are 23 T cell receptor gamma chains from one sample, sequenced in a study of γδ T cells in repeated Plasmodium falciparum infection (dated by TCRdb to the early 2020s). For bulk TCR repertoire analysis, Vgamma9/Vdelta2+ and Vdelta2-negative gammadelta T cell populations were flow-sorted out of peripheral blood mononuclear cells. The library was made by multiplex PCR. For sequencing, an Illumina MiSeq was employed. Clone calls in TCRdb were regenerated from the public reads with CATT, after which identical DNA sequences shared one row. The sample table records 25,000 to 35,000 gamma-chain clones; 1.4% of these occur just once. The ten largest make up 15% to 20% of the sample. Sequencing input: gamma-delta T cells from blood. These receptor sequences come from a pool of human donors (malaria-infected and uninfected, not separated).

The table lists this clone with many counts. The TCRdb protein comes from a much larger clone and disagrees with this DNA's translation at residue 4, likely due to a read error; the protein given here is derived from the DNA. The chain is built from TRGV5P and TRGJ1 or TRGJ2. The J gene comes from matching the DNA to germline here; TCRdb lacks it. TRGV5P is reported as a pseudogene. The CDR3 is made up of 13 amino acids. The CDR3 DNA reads TGTGCCACCCGGGGCACCCTTTGCTATAAGAAACTCTTT. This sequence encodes CATRGTLCYKKLF.

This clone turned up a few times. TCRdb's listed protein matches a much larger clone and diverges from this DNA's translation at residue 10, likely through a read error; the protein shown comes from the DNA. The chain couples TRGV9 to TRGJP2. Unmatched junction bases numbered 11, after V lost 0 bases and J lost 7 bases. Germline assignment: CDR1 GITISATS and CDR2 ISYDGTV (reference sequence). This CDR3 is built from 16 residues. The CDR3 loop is CALWEVVGGNDWIKTF. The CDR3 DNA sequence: TGTGCCTTGTGGGAGGTGGTTGGGGGTAATGATTGGATCAAGACGTTT.

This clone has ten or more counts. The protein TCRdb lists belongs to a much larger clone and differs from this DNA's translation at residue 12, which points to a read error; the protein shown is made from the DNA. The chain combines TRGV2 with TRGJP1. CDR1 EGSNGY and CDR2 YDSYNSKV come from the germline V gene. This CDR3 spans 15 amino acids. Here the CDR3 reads CATWAVNTTGWLKIF. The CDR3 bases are TGTGCCACCTGGGCCGTTAATACCACTGGTTGGCTCAAGATATTT.

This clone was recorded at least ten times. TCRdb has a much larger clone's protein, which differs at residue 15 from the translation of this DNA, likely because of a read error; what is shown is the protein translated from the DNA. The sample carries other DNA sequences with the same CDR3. CDR3 sequence: CALWEVQGELGKKIEVF. In DNA, the CDR3 is TGTGCCTTGTGGGAGGTGCAGGGGGAGTTGGGCAAAAAAATCGAGGTATTT. No J gene call was made, and the V gene is TRGV9. CDR1 is GITISATS and CDR2 is ISYDGTV in the germline V gene (reference sequence). This CDR3 contains 17 residues.

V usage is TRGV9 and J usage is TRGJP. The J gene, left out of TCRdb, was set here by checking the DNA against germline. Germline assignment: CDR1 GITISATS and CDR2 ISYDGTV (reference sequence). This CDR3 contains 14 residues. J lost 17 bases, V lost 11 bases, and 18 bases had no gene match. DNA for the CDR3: TGTGCCTCGAGTCCAAGAGTTGGGCAAAAAATCAAGGTATTT. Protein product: CASSPRVGQKIKVF.

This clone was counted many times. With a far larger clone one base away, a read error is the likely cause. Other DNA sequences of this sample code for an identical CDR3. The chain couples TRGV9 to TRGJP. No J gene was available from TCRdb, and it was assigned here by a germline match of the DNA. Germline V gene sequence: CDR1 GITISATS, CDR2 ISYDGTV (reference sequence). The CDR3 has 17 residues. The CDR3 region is CALWEEIQELGKKIKVF. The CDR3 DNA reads TGTGCCTTGTGGGAGGAGATACAAGAGTTGGGCAAAAAGATCAAGGTATTT.

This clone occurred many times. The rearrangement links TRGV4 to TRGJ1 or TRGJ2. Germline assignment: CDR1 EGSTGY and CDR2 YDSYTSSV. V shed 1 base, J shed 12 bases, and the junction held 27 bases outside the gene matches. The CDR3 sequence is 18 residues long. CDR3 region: CATWDGSSCVGLNCVKLF. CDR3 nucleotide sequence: TGTGCCACCTGGGATGGCTCGAGCTGCGTGGGATTGAATTGTGTGAAACTCTTT.

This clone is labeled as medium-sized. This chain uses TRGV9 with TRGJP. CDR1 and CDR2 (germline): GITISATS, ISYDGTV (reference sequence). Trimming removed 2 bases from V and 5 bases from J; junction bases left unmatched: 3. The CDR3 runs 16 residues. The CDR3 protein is CALWEDKELGKKIKVF. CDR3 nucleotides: TGTGCCTTGTGGGAGGATAAAGAGTTGGGCAAAAAAATCAAGGTATTT.

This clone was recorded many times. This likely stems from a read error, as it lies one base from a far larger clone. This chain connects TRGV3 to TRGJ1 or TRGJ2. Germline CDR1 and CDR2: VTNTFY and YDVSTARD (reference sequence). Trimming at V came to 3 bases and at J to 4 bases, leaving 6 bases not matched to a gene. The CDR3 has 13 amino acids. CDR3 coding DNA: TGTGCCACCTGGGACGGGAACTATTATAAGAAACTCTTT. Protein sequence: CATWDGNYYKKLF.

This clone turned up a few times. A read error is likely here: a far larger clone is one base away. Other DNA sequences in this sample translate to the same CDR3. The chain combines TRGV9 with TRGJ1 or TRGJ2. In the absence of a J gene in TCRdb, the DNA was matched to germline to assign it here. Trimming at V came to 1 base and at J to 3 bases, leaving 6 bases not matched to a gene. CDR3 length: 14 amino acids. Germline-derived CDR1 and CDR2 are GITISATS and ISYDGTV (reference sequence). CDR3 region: CALWEVQCYYKKLF. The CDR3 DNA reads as TGTGCCTTGTGGGAGGTACAATGTTATTATAAGAAACTCTTT.

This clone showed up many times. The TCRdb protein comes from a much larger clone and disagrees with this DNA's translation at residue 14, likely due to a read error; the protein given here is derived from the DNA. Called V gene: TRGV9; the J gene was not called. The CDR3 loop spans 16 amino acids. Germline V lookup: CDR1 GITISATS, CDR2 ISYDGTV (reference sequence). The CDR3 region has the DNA TGTGCCTTGTGGGAGGGCCAAGAGTTGGGCAAAAAAATCGAGGTATTT. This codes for CALWEGQELGKKIEVF.

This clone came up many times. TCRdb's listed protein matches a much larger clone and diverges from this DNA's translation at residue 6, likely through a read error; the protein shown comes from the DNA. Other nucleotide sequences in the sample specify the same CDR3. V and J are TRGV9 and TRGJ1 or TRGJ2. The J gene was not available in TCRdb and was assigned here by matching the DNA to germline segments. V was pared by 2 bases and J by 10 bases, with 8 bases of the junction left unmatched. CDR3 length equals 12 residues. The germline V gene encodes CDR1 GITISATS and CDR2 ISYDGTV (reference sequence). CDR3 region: CALWEAPRKKLF. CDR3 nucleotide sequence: TGTGCCTTGTGGGAGGCGCCGAGAAAGAAACTCTTT.

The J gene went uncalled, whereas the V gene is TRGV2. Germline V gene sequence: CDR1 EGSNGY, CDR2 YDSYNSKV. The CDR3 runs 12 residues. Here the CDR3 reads CATWDGLSMVLF. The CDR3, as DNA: TGTGCCACCTGGGACGGGCTCAGTATGGTACTCTTT.

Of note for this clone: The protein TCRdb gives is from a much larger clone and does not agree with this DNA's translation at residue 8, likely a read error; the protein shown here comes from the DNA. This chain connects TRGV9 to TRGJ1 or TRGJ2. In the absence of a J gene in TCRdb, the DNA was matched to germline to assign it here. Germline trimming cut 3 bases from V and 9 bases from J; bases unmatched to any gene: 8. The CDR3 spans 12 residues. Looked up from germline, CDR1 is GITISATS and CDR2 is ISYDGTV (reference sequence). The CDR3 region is CALWESFCKKLF. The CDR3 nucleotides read TGTGCCTTGTGGGAGAGTTTTTGTAAGAAACTCTTT.

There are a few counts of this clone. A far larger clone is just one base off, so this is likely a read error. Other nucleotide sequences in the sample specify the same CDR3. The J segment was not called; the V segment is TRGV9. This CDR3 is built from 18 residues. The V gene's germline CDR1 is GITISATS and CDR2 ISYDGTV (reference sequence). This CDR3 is CALWEVRQGALGKKIKVF. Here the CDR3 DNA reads TGTGCCTTGTGGGAGGTCCGCCAGGGAGCGTTGGGCAAAAAAATCAAGGTATTC.

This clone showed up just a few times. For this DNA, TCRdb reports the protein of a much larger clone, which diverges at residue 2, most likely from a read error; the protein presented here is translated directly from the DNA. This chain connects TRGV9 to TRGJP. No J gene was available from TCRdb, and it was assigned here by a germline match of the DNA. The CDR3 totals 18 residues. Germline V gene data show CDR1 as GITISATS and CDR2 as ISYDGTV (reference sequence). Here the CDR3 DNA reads TGTACCTTGTGGGAGGTGCAGTCTACGAGTTTGGGCAAAAAAATCAAGGTATTT. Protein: CTLWEVQSTSLGKKIKVF.

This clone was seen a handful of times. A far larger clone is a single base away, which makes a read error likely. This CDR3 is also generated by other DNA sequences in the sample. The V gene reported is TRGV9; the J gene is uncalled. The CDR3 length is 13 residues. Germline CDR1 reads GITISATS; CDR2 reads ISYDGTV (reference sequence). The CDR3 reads CALWEAPHYKKLF. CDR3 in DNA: TGTGCCTTGTGGGAGGCTCCCCATTATAAGAAGCTCTTT.

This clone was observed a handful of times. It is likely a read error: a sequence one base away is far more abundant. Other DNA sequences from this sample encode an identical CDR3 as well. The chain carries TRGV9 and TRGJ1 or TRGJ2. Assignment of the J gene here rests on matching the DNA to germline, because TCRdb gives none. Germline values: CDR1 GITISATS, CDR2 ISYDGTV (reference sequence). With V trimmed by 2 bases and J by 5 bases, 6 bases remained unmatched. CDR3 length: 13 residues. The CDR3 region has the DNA TGTGCCTTGTGGGAGGCGGCGCATTATAAGAAACTCTTT. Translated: CALWEAAHYKKLF.

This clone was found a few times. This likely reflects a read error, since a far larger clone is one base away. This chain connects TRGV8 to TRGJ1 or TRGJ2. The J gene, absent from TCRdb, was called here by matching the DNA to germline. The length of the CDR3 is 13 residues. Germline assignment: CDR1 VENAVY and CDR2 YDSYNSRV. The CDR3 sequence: CATWRPNYYKKLF. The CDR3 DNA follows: TGTGCCACCTGGAGACCGAATTATTACAAGAAACTCTTT.

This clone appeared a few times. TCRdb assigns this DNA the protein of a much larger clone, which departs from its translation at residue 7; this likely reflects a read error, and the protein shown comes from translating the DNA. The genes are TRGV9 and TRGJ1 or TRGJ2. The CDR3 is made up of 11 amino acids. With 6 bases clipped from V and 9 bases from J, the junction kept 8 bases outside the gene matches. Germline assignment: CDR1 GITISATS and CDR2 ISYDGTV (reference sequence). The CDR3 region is CALWWNCKKLF. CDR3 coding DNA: TGTGCCTTGTGGTGGAACTGTAAGAAACTCTTT.

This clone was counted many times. The CDR3 DNA reads TGTGCCTTGTGGGAGGTGTCGGGGTCTTATAAGAAACTCTTT. Its protein is CALWEVSGSYKKLF. J is TRGJ1 or TRGJ2 and V is TRGV9. The CDR3 is made up of 14 amino acids. Germline-derived CDR1 and CDR2 are GITISATS and ISYDGTV (reference sequence). Trimming removed 0 bases from V and 6 bases from J; junction bases left unmatched: 8.

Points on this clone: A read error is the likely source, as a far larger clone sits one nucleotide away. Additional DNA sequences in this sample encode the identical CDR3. CDR3: CATWDYTTGWFKIF. The CDR3 DNA reads as TGTGCCACCTGGGATTATACCACCGGTTGGTTCAAGATATTT. The rearrangement joins TRGV8 to TRGJP1. TCRdb lists no J gene, so it was determined here by aligning the DNA to germline. The CDR3 spans 14 residues. Germline V gene lookup returns CDR1 VENAVY and CDR2 YDSYNSRV.

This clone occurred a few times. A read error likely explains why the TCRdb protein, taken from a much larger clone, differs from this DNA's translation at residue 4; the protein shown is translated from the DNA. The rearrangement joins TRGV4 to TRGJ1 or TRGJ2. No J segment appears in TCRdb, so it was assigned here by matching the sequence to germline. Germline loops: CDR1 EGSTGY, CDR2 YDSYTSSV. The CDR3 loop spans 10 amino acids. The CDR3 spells CATGDYKKLF. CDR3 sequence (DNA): TGTGCCACCGGGGATTATAAGAAACTCTTT.